One T cell receptor (beta chain) is described in this entry. These data originate in a study of shared clonotypes between healthy human individuals. Libraries were prepared by immunoSEQ multiplex PCR; TCRdb keeps only in-frame clonotypes and omits some of them. The sample holds roughly 2,000,000 clones; roughly 94% are singletons and the top ten take 1.2%. The naive CD8 subset, CD45RO-negative cells positively selected for CCR7, excluded terminally differentiated effector memory CD45RA+ cells. V shed 4 bases and J 6 bases; nucleotides not matched to a gene: 8. There are 15 residues in the CDR3. The V gene's germline CDR1 is MNHNY and CDR2 SVGAGI (reference sequence).

The sequenced sample consisted of naive CD8+ T cells sorted from blood. The V call is TRBV6-6, the J call TRBJ2-2; 7 bases line up with TRBD2. The receptor was derived from a man younger than 35 in good health. CDR3 nucleotides: TGTGCCAGCAGTTGGACTAGAATTGACTCCGGGGAGCTGTTTTTT. Protein product: CASSWTRIDSGELFF.